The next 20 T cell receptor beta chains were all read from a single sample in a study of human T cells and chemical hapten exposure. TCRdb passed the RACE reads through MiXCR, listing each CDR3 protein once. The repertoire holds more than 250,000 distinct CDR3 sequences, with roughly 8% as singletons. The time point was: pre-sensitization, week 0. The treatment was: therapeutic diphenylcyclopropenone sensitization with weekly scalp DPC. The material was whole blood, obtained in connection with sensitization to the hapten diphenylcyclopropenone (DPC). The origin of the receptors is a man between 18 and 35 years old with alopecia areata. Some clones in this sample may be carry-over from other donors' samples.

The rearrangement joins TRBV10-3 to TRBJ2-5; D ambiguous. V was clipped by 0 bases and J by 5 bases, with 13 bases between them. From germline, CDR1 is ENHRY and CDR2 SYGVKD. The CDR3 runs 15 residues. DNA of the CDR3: TGTGCCATCAGTGAGTCTGGGCTGTCGGAGGAGACCCAGTACTTC. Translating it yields CAISESGLSEETQYF.

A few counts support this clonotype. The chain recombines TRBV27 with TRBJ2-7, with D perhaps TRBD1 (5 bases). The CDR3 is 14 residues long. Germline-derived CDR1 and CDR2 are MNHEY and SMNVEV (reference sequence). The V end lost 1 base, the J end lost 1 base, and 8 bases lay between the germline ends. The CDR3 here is CASSLYAGSYEQYF. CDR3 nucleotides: TGTGCCAGCAGTTTATATGCAGGGTCCTACGAGCAGTACTTC.

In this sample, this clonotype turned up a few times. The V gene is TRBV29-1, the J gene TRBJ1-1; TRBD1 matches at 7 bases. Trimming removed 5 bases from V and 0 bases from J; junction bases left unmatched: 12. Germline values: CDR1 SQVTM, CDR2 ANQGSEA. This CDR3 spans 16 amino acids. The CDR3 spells CSVSTGDILVNTEAFF. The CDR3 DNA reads TGCAGCGTTTCAACAGGGGACATCTTAGTGAACACTGAAGCTTTCTTT.

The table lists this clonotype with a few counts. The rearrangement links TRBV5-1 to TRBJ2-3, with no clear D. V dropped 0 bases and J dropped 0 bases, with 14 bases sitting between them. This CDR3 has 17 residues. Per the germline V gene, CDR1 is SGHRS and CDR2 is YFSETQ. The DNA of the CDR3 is TGCGCCAGCAGCTTGGCGGTCAGGCCGACTAGCACAGATACGCAGTATTTT. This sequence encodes CASSLAVRPTSTDTQYF.

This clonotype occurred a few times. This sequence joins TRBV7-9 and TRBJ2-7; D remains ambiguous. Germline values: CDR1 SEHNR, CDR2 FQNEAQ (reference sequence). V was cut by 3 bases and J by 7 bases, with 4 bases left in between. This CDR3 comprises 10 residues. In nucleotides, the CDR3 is TGTGCCAGCAGCTTTGGAGAGCAGTACTTC. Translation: CASSFGEQYF.

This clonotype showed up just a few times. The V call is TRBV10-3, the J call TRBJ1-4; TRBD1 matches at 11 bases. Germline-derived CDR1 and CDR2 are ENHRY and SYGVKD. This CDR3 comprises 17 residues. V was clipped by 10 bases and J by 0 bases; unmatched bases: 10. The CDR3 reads CATGDRGSDATNEKLFF. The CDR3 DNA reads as TGTGCCACCGGGGACAGGGGGTCCGATGCAACTAATGAAAAACTGTTTTTT.

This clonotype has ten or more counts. The CDR3 here is CASSLATRLRSEAFF. The CDR3 region has the DNA TGTGCCAGCAGCTTAGCAACCAGGTTACGTTCTGAAGCTTTCTTT. This chain uses TRBV7-2 with TRBJ1-1; D ambiguous. Germline V gene lookup returns CDR1 SGHTA and CDR2 FQGNSA. This CDR3 region has 15 residues. Trimming took 0 bases from V and 6 from J, leaving 14 bases between them.

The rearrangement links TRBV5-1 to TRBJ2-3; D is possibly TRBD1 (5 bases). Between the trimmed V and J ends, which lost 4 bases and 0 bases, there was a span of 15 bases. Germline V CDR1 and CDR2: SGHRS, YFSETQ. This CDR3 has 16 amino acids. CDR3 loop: CASSQGRLSSTDTQYF. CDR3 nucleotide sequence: TGCGCCAGCAGCCAGGGTCGTCTGTCTAGCACAGATACGCAGTATTTT.

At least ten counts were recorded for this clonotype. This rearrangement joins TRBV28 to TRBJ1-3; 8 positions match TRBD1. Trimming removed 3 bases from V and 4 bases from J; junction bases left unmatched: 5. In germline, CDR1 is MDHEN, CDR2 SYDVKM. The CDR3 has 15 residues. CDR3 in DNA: TGTGCCAGCAGTTTCCGGGGGACAGGAGGAAACACCATATATTTT. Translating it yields CASSFRGTGGNTIYF.

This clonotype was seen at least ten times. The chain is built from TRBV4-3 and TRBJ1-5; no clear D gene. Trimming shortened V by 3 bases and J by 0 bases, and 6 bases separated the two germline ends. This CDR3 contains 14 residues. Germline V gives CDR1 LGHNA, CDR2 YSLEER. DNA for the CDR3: TGCGCCAGCAGCCACAGTAATAGCAATCAGCCCCAGCATTTT. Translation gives CASSHSNSNQPQHF.

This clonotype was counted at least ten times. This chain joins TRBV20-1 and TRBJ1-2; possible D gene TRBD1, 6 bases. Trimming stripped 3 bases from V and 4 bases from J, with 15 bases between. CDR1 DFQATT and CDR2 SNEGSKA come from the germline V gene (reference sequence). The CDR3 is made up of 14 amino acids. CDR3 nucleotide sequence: TGCAGTGCTAGCCCCGGGACAAGCACCTATGGCTACACCTTC. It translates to CSASPGTSTYGYTF.

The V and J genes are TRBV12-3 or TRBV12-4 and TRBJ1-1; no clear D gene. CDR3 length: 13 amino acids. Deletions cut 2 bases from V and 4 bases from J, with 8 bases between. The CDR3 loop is CASSLRGITEAFF. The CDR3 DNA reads TGTGCCAGCAGTTTAAGAGGGATCACTGAAGCTTTCTTT.

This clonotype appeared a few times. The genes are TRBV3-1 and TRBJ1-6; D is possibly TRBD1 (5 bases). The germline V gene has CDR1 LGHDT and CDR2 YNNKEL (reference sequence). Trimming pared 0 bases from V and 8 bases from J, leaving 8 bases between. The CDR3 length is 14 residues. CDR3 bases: TGTGCCAGCAGCCAAGAATGGGGGGATTCACCCCTCCACTTT. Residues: CASSQEWGDSPLHF.

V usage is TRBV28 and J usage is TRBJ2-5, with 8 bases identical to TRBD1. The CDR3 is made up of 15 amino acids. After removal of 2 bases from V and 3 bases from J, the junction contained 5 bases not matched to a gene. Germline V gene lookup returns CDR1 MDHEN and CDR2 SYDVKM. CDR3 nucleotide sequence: TGTGCCAGCAGTTTAGCCGGGACAGGAAAAGAGACCCAGTACTTC. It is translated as CASSLAGTGKETQYF.

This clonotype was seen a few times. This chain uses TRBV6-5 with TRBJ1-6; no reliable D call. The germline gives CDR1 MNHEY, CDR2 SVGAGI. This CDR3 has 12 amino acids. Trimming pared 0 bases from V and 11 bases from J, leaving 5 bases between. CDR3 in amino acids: CASSYSGAPLHF. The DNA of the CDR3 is TGTGCCAGCAGTTACTCCGGCGCACCCCTCCACTTT.

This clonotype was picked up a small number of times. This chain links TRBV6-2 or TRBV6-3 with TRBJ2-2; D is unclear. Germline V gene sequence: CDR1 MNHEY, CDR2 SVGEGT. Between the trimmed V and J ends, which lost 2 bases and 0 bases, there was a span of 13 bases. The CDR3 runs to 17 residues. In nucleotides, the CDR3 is TGTGCCAGCAGTTACCCCTCGTTACGAGCGAACACCGGGGAGCTGTTTTTT. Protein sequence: CASSYPSLRANTGELFF.

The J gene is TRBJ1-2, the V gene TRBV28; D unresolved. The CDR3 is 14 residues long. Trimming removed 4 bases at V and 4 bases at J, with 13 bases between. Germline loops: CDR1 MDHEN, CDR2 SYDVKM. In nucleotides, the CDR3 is TGTGCCAGCAGTTCCCCACAGCGATCCTATGGCTACACCTTC. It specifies CASSSPQRSYGYTF.

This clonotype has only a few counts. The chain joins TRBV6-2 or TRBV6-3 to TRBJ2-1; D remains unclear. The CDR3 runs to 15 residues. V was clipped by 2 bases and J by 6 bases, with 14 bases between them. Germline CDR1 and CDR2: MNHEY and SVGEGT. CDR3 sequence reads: CASSYRDMKINEQFF. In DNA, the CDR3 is TGTGCCAGCAGTTACAGGGATATGAAGATCAATGAGCAGTTCTTC.

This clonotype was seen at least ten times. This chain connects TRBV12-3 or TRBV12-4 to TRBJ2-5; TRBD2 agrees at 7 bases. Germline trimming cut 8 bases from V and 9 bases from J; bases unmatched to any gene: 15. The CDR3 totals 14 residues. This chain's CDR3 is CASLGGGPMQAQYF. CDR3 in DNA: TGTGCCAGCTTAGGCGGGGGACCTATGCAGGCCCAGTACTTC.

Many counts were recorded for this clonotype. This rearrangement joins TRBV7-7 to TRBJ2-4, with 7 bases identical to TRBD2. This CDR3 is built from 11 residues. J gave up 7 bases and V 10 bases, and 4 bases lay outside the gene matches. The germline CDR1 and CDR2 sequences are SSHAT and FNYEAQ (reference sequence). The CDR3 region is CAINGRNIQYF. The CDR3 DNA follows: TGTGCCATCAACGGGAGGAACATTCAGTACTTC.